These 22 T cell receptor beta chains were all obtained from the same sample, sequenced in a study of CD8 T cells in ankylosing spondylitis (dated by TCRdb to 2017 to 2019). Preparation of the library involved 5' RACE. Data came from an Illumina HiSeq 2500. TCRdb trimmed public reads at Q25 via fastp, called clones via MiXCR and kept in-frame beta chains. Each entry is one CDR3 protein sequence, shown with its most common DNA and genes. The table for this sample lists under 550,000 distinct CDR3 sequences; roughly 25% of them were counted only once. The top ten clones comprise 0.89% of the sample. Study-wide findings and limitations: Blood from ankylosing spondylitis patients appeared to be characterized by a TCR beta motif composed of roughly eight highly homologous amino acid variants.

Their specific antigens are unknown. Sequenced: blood, either unsorted or a sorted T cell fraction (not recorded which). Source of these receptors: a male donor with ankylosing spondylitis.

This clonotype has a count of ten or more. The J gene is TRBJ2-1, the V gene TRBV7-2; tentative D call: TRBD2 (6 bases). Deletions cut 5 bases from V and 0 bases from J, with 14 bases between. Germline CDR1 and CDR2: SGHTA and FQGNSA. CDR3 size: 16 residues. The CDR3 spells CASSLLSGDSYNEQFF. CDR3 DNA sequence: TGTGCCAGCAGCCTCTTATCGGGAGACTCCTACAATGAGCAGTTCTTC.

V usage is TRBV7-9 and J usage is TRBJ2-7, with D possibly TRBD1 on 6 matching bases. The CDR3 is made up of 13 amino acids. V lost 4 bases and J 6 bases, leaving 13 bases between the germline ends. Germline CDR1 SEHNR, CDR2 FQNEAQ (reference sequence). CDR3 in amino acids: CASSSGDYGEQYV. As DNA, the CDR3 is TGTGCCAGCAGCTCAGGGGATTATGGCGAGCAGTACGTC.

Only a few counts were recorded for this clonotype. V and J are TRBV7-9 and TRBJ2-5, with 7 bases aligning to TRBD1. This CDR3 region has 14 residues. CDR1 is SEHNR and CDR2 is FQNEAQ in the germline V gene (reference sequence). The junction had 6 bases not matched to a gene; V was cut back by 4 bases and J by 4 bases. CDR3 in DNA: TGTGCCAGCAGCTCGGACAGGTGGACAGAGACCCAGTACTTC. Residues: CASSSDRWTETQYF.

The V and J genes are TRBV10-3 and TRBJ2-1, with D possibly matching TRBD1 (6 bases). The germline CDR1 and CDR2 sequences are ENHRY and SYGVKD. V was cut by 10 bases and J by 8 bases, with 27 bases left in between. CDR3 length: 16 residues. The CDR3 loop reads CATRSAGAGKTDEQFF. In DNA form, the CDR3 reads TGTGCCACCCGATCTGCAGGGGCGGGCAAAACGGATGAGCAGTTCTTC.

The chain links TRBV12-3 or TRBV12-4 to TRBJ2-1, with D unclear. Trimming removed 0 bases from V and 9 bases from J, with 12 bases in between. CDR3 length: 14 amino acids. CDR3 residues: CASSLALSDGEQFF. DNA for the CDR3: TGTGCCAGCAGTTTAGCGCTATCCGATGGTGAGCAGTTCTTC.

The genes are TRBV2 and TRBJ1-1; 8 bases map to TRBD1. V dropped 6 bases and J dropped 1; count of bases not matched to a gene: 4. The CDR3 contains 14 residues. Germline V lookup: CDR1 SNHLY, CDR2 FYNNEI. CDR3 nucleotides: TGTGCCAGCAGGAGAGGGACAGGGAACACTGAAGCTTTCTTT. It encodes CASRRGTGNTEAFF.

The gene calls are TRBV20-1 and TRBJ2-3; 8 bases fit TRBD1. V shed 5 bases, J shed 2 bases, and the junction held 6 bases outside the gene matches. This CDR3 region has 14 residues. Germline lookup yields CDR1 DFQATT and CDR2 SNEGSKA (reference sequence). The CDR3 here is CSAVQGGNTDTQYF. DNA of the CDR3: TGCAGTGCTGTACAGGGGGGTAACACAGATACGCAGTATTTT.

This clonotype was found a few times. The chain joins TRBV6-1 to TRBJ2-2; 7 bases are shared with TRBD2. The CDR3 contains 16 residues. Per the germline V gene, CDR1 is MNHNS and CDR2 is SASEGT. After removal of 8 bases from V and 1 base from J, the junction contained 10 bases not matched to a gene. In nucleotides, the CDR3 is TGTGCCAGCCAGGACTACCTAGCGGAGAACACCGGGGAGCTGTTTTTT. This sequence encodes CASQDYLAENTGELFF.

The chain has TRBV18 and TRBJ2-7; a possible D gene is TRBD2 (7 bases). From germline, CDR1 is KGHSH and CDR2 LQKENI. The CDR3 runs to 14 residues. Deletions cut 4 bases from V and 0 bases from J, with 10 bases between. The CDR3 DNA reads as TGTGCCAGCTCACGGGGAGGGGGCTCCTACGAGCAGTACGTC. This gives the protein CASSRGGGSYEQYV.

This clonotype was detected only a few times. Germline and junction disagree at one end, which may indicate a read error. The CDR3 protein is CAINRDTGTSDEQYF. CDR3 DNA sequence: TGTGCCATCAATAGGGACACCGGTACCTCCGACGAGCAGTACTTC. This sequence joins TRBV10-3 and TRBJ2-7; D perhaps matches TRBD1 (6 bases). Germline V lookup: CDR1 ENHRY, CDR2 SYGVKD. The CDR3 sequence is 15 residues long.

The CDR3 DNA reads TGCAGTACAGGGATTTCTAGCACAGATACGCAGTATTTT. This translates into CSTGISSTDTQYF. The chain carries TRBV29-1 and TRBJ2-3; D may be TRBD1 (6 bases). The germline V gene encodes CDR1 SQVTM and CDR2 ANQGSEA. The CDR3 is 13 residues long.

This clonotype was counted a few times. The chain links TRBV10-1 to TRBJ2-2; D might be TRBD1 or TRBD2, each matching 6 bases. Germline V gene data show CDR1 as WNHNN and CDR2 as SYGVQD (reference sequence). The germline V and J ends were trimmed by 8 bases and 5 bases, with 12 bases remaining between them. CDR3 length: 13 residues. The CDR3 DNA follows: TGCGCCAGCGGGGGGCTGGATACCGGGGAGCTGTTTTTT. Protein: CASGGLDTGELFF.

The chain employs TRBV20-1 and TRBJ2-3, with a possible D match to TRBD2 (6 bases). V was cut by 6 bases and J by 5 bases, with 21 bases left in between. This CDR3 region has 15 residues. In germline, CDR1 is DFQATT, CDR2 SNEGSKA (reference sequence). Here the CDR3 reads CSAITGTGFQDTQYF. The CDR3 nucleotides are TGCAGTGCCATTACCGGGACTGGTTTTCAAGATACGCAGTATTTT.

The chain is built from TRBV5-1 and TRBJ1-1, with a tentative D call TRBD1 (5 bases). CDR1 and CDR2 from the germline V gene are SGHRS and YFSETQ. V lost 0 bases, J lost 3 bases, and 9 bases lay in between. This CDR3 has 14 residues. CDR3 loop: CASSLAVGDTEAFF. CDR3 DNA: TGCGCCAGCAGCTTGGCCGTGGGGGACACTGAAGCTTTCTTT.

The chain couples TRBV5-1 to TRBJ1-1; the D is unclear. Germline CDR1 reads SGHRS; CDR2 reads YFSETQ. The CDR3 runs 16 residues. The V end lost 3 bases, the J end lost 2 bases, and 17 bases lay between the germline ends. The DNA for the CDR3 is TGCGCCAGCAGCTACCGGGAAAGACTTTTTAACACTGAAGCTTTCTTT. Its protein is CASSYRERLFNTEAFF.

The sample holds many counts of this clonotype. The J gene is TRBJ1-6, the V gene TRBV7-2; D ambiguous. Trimming pared 1 base from V and 10 bases from J, leaving 5 bases between. Germline V CDR1 and CDR2: SGHTA, FQGNSA. The CDR3 runs to 12 residues. CDR3 protein: CASSLDPSPLHF. The CDR3 DNA reads as TGTGCCAGCAGCTTAGATCCCTCACCCCTCCACTTT.

V usage is TRBV6-1 and J usage is TRBJ1-2; possibly TRBD1 for D (5 bases). The CDR3 runs 13 residues. V was cut by 7 bases and J by 0 bases, with 9 bases left in between. Germline-derived CDR1 and CDR2 are MNHNS and SASEGT. The CDR3 coding sequence is TGTGCCAGCACCGCCAGGGCTAACTATGGCTACACCTTC. Translating it yields CASTARANYGYTF.

The chain joins TRBV29-1 to TRBJ1-1; unclear D gene. CDR3 size: 15 residues. With 1 base removed from V and 3 bases from J, the gap between germline ends came to 15 bases. The germline V gene has CDR1 SQVTM and CDR2 ANQGSEA. The CDR3 loop reads CSVEAHSGLYTEAFF. The CDR3 DNA reads TGCAGCGTTGAAGCGCACTCCGGGCTGTACACTGAAGCTTTCTTT.

This clonotype was detected many times. The rearrangement links TRBV12-3 or TRBV12-4 to TRBJ2-2; D uncertain. CDR3 length: 14 residues. Trimming stripped 6 bases from V and 4 bases from J, with 12 bases between. In DNA, the CDR3 is TGTGCCAGCAGGGGGTCGGGCGGCACCGGGGAGCTGTTTTTT. This codes for CASRGSGGTGELFF.

This clonotype was detected a few times. This chain uses TRBV20-1 with TRBJ2-1; 11 nucleotides agree with TRBD2. The ends lost 4 bases at V and 3 bases at J; junction bases unmatched: 5. Germline V lookup: CDR1 DFQATT, CDR2 SNEGSKA (reference sequence). The CDR3 runs to 15 residues. The DNA of the CDR3 is TGCAGTGCTACCCCGACTAGCGGGAACTACAATGAGCAGTTCTTC. It codes for CSATPTSGNYNEQFF.

This clonotype showed up just a few times. The rearrangement uses TRBV7-2 and TRBJ2-1; D uncertain. Germline values: CDR1 SGHTA, CDR2 FQGNSA. Trimming removed 2 bases at V and 2 bases at J, with 10 bases between. This CDR3 contains 15 residues. The CDR3 region is CASSLPPRAYNEQFF. The CDR3, as DNA: TGTGCCAGCAGCTTACCCCCCCGTGCCTACAATGAGCAGTTCTTC. The entire variable domain, with the rest obtained from reference TRBV7-2 and TRBJ2-1, is as follows: GAGVSQSPSNKVTEKGKDVELRCDPISGHTALYWYRQSLGQGLEFLIYFQGNSAPDKSGLPSDRFSAERTGGSVSTLTIQRTQQEDSAVYLCASSLPPRAYNEQFFGPGTRLTVL.

There are a few counts of this clonotype. J is TRBJ2-1 and V is TRBV7-2; the D gene is possibly TRBD2 (5 bases). Trimming removed 3 bases from V and 5 bases from J, with 8 bases in between. Germline-derived CDR1 and CDR2 are SGHTA and FQGNSA. This CDR3 region has 13 residues. The CDR3 bases are TGTGCCAGCAGCTTCACTAGGGACAATGAGCAGTTCTTC. Amino acids: CASSFTRDNEQFF.